This TCR beta chain stems from a study of blood T cells in healthy people across ages. Study-wide findings and caveats: The diversity estimates, figures obtained from one million T cells, were considered underestimates. Conclusively comparing naive with antigen-experienced cells was impossible with unsorted PBMCs.

With a J-beta primer mix and a sample-barcoded 5' primer, a second PCR ran about 6 to 11 cycles. Every cDNA molecule bore a tag from a template-switch adaptor containing 12 random nucleotides. TCRdb ran MiXCR on the 5' RACE reads and lists one entry per CDR3 protein. This sample has about 380,000 distinct CDR3 sequences, with approximately 51% found just once. They isolated at least 7 million PBMCs from each sample. Worth noting for this clonotype: Its antigen is currently unknown.

V was trimmed by 1 base and J by 7 bases, leaving 5 bases between them. This CDR3 contains 12 residues. Per the germline V gene, CDR1 is MDHEN and CDR2 is SYDVKM. This TCR was recovered from a man aged 60 to 69 in good health. Sequencing was performed on blood. The chain employs TRBV28 and TRBJ1-5; the D is unclear. The DNA of the CDR3 is TGTGCCAGCAGTTTATTAGTCCAGCCCCAGCATTTT. Translating gives CASSLLVQPQHF.